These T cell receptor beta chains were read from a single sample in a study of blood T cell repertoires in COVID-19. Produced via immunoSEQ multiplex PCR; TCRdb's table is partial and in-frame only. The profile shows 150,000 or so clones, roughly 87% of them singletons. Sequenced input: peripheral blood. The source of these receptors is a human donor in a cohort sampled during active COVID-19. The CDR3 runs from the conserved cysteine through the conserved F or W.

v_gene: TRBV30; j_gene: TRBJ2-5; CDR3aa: CAWSVGLAGETQYF
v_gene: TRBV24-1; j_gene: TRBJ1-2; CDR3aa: CATCLDRSGYTF
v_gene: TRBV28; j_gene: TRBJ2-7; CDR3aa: CASRREGLTYEQYF
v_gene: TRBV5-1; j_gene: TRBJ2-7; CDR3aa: CASSIFPGQGNEQYF
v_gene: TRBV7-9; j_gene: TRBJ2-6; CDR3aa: CASRPPGQGISGANVLTF
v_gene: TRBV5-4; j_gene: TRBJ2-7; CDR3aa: CASSLGSSGVVYEQYF
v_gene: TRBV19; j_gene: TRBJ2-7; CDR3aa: CASNFDRGVTYEQYF
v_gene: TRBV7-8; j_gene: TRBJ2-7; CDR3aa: CASSFDRVVDEQYF
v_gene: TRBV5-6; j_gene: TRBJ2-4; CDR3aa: CASSFGQGNIQYF
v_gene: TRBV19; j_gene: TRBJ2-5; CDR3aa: CASRDRGYETQYF
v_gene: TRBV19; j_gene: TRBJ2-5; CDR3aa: CASAGTSGGKTQYF
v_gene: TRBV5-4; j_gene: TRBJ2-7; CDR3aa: CASSLSLRGYEQYF
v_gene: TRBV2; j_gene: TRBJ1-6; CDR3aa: CASSDGPGQGGSPLHF
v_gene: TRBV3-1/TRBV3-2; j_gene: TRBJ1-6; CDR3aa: CASRTGTADSPLHF
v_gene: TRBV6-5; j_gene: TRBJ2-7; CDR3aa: CAGRDRGTYEQYF
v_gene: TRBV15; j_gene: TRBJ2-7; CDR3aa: CATSRDLQSSNFMEQYF
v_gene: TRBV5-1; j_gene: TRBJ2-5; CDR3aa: CASSADRGAETQYF
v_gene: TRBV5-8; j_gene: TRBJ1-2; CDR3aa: CASSGLTGANYGYTF
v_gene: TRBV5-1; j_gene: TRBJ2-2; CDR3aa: CASSLRGSGELFF
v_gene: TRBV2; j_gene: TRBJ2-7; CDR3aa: CASSFREQYF
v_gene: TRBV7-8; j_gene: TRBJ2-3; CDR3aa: CASSLGLAGGPADTQYF
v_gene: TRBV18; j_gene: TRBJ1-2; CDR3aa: CASSPVPGQASNYGYTF
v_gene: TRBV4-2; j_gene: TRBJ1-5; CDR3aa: CASSRGGEAGQPQHF
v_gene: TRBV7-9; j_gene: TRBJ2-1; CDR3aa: CASSSSAGGGNEQFF
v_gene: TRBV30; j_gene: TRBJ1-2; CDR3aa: CACNRVPLYGYTF
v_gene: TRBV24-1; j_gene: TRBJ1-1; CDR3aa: CATRGGDPGRAFF
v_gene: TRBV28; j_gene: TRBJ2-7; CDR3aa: CASRPGQGAYEQYF
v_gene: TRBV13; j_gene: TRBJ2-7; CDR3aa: CASSETQGPEQYF
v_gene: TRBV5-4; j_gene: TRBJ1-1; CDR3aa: CASSWARNTEAFF
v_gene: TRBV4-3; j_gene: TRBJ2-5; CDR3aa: CASSQDLRETQYF
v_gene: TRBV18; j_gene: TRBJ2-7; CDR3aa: CASSPPRGGYEQYF
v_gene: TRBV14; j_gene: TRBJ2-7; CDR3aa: CASSQGTSGSFSYEQYF
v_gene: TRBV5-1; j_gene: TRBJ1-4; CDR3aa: CASSLAGVGEKLFF
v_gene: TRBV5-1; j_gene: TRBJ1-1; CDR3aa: CASSLGGTGRSTEAFF
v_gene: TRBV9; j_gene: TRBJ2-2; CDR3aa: CASSRTSGSWGANTGELFF
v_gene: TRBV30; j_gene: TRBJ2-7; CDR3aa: CAWSVNDRLKYEQYF